This T cell receptor beta chain stems from a study of beta chain features in type 1 diabetes (dated by TCRdb to between 2018 and 2020). Regarding the complete study: No differences in mean age, gender distribution, total cell number or subset yield were found between patients and healthy donors. Across all samples, some 100,000,000 sorted cells were examined, and cell number per subset correlated strongly with RNA yield. The study compared the TCRB repertoires of sorted circulating CD4+ T cell subsets in recently diagnosed type 1 diabetes patients with those in matched healthy donors. Whereas all 28 donors provided naive and central memory subsets, regulatory and stem cell-like memory subsets were isolated from just 8 patients and roughly 8 healthy donors.

Comments on this clone: Which antigen it targets is not known. No base quality information exists; no much larger clone differs at one position.

Each donor gave one peripheral blood draw, around 0.12 L on average, collected into heparinised tubes. A BD FACSAria II and a panel including CD45RO, CCR7, CD25, CD127, CD95 and CD27 were used to sort naive, central memory, regulatory and stem cell-like memory CD4+ T cells. All sorted populations exceeded 95% purity. PBMCs were isolated right away by Lymphoprep density gradient centrifugation and were stained directly, without culture. To minimize batch effects, samples were stained and sorted in pairs, one healthy donor with one patient per experiment. The germline V gene encodes CDR1 ENHRY and CDR2 SYGVKD. The CDR3 has 12 amino acids, counting the end cysteine and phenylalanine. Solely the CDR3 DNA is kept, with 36 bases framed from the first base. V has 5 bases trimmed and J has 5 bases trimmed; junction bases matching no gene number 3. All of the isolated RNA was reverse transcribed with the High Capacity cDNA Reverse Transcription Kit, so expressed TCRB transcripts were sequenced. Naive, central memory and regulatory T cell samples underwent deep immunoSEQ sequencing, averaging around 3.6 million total reads per sample. After sorted cells were lysed in RLT buffer, RNA was extracted with DNase-treated RNeasy Micro or Mini kits, with the choice depending on cell number. Each cell subset was processed separately to prevent cross-contamination, with patient and healthy donor samples processed together. The immunoSEQ multiplex PCR was used to amplify TCRB sequences from cDNA, generating 87-bp fragments that spanned the CDR3 region. Sequencing of the amplicons was done on the Illumina HiSeq platform. In the authors' own workflow: Synthetic template baselines were used to correct PCR bias computationally, reads within Hamming distance 2 were collapsed, and singletons that could not be merged were discarded. By aligning reads against IMGT, V, D and J genes, CDR3 length, and insertions or deletions at six rearrangement sites were assigned. Within each subset, clonotype counts were normalized to sorted cell number, and only after that were true diversity and Gini coefficients computed with the tcR R package. Repertoire sharing was quantified using the overlap coefficient calculated on TCRB nucleotide sequences. Out-of-frame TCRB sequences from naive cells were analyzed as a proxy for the pre-selection repertoire. The source is immuneACCESS, and TCRdb retained only in-frame sequences with V and J called. Part of the clones is not carried over; for the studies checked, unresolved V genes explain less than half of this, and the remainder is unexplained. V and J calls and clone size come straight from that table; D and trimming were deduced from the DNA. For this sample there are more than 350,000 clones; 10% to 12% appear just once. The ten largest clonotypes hold 0.045% to 0.06% of the sample.

What the authors observed across the whole study: Only small numbers of individuals were included in the HLA sub-analyses, which left unresolved whether HLA type had any influence on TCRB rearrangement. Because cDNA rather than genomic DNA was sequenced, highly expressing activated cells could have been over-represented, although no difference in activation and CD3 levels was found between groups. PCR may preferentially amplify shorter templates, but because patient and control samples were amplified and corrected together, any resulting skew would affect both groups equally. The naive, central memory and regulatory TCRB repertoires appeared to resemble one another more closely among patients than among healthy donors. Fewer insertions and more nucleotide deletions at VDJ recombination sites were observed in patients with type 1 diabetes, implying thymic rearrangement abnormalities. A moderate but significant shortening of TCRB CDR3 length was observed in type 1 diabetes patients in all four CD4+ subsets.

Sequencing used naive CD4+ T cells from blood. Taken with the paper, the label for cell subset or site translates to: true naive CD4+ T cells. This TCR came from a woman between 18 and 29 years old in good health. The V and J genes are TRBV10-3 and TRBJ2-7; 7 of the junction bases match TRBD1. The nucleotide sequence is given as TGTGCCATCAGTTCCGACAGGGACGAGCAGTACTTC. The translation is CAISSDRDEQYF.